The 7 T cell receptor beta chains listed next were all sequenced from one sample in a study of prognosis after radiotherapy for stage I lung cancer. CDR3 of TCR beta was amplified from genomic DNA via a two-round multiplex PCR. The first round of PCR was done with primers that matched each TRBV and TRBJ gene. In TCRdb, the multiplex PCR reads were re-called with MiXCR into one record per CDR3 protein. The sample records tens of thousands of distinct CDR3 sequences, less than 25% being singletons. Material: PBMCs, obtained before or after stereotactic body radiation therapy (not recorded which). Receptors originate from a donor over 45 with non-small cell lung cancer.

This clonotype was picked up many times. The genes are TRBV12-3 or TRBV12-4 and TRBJ2-3, with TRBD1 identical over 9 bases. The CDR3 loop spans 15 amino acids. V was pared by 6 bases and J by 4 bases, with 8 bases of the junction left unmatched. CDR3 coding DNA: TGTGCCAGCAGCAGGAGGGGACAGGGAGCAGATACGCAGTATTTT. This translates into CASSRRGQGADTQYF.

With regard to this clonotype: With only one base between it and a far larger clone, this is likely a read error. The chain couples TRBV12-3 or TRBV12-4 to TRBJ2-1, with D unclear. The V end was cut by 5 bases, the J end by 10 bases, with 12 bases between. The CDR3 consists of 12 residues. CDR3 residues: CASSRGVYEQFF. CDR3 bases: TGTGCCAGCAGTCGAGGCGTATACGAGCAGTTCTTC.

Ten or more counts support this clonotype. The CDR3 coding sequence is TGCGCCAGCAGTTGGGCGGGAGGCGGCTCCTACGAGCAGTACTTC. This codes for CASSWAGGGSYEQYF. The genes are TRBV4-1 and TRBJ2-7; 8 nucleotides match TRBD2. The CDR3 is 15 amino acids. Germline CDR1 reads MGHRA; CDR2 reads YSYEKL. The V segment lost 6 bases and the J segment 0 bases; nucleotides outside the gene matches: 7.

This clonotype came up many times. This could be a read error, since a much larger clone is one nucleotide away. The chain uses TRBV12-3 or TRBV12-4 and TRBJ2-5; D is unclear. V lost 5 bases to trimming and J lost 2 bases, with 9 bases between them. The CDR3 runs 13 residues. DNA for the CDR3: TGTGCCAGCAGTATGGAACTTCAAGAGACCCAGTACTTC. This codes for CASSMELQETQYF.

For this clonotype: A much larger clone differs by one base, so this may be a read error. Because it lacks the conserved phenylalanine or tryptophan at the end, this CDR3 is likely a read error. V usage is TRBV5-6 and J usage is TRBJ2-5; D gene ambiguous. Germline V gives CDR1 SGHDT, CDR2 YYEEEE. V gave up 1 base and J gave up 8 bases, with 9 bases separating them. This CDR3 comprises 12 residues. CDR3: CASSLNWGTQYI. As DNA, the CDR3 is TGTGCCAGCAGCTTGAACTGGGGAACCCAGTACATC.

For the CDR3, the DNA is TGCGCCAGCAGCGCGGCAGCAGGGCTATGCTCACCCCTCCACTTT. Residues: CASSAAAGLCSPLHF. This sequence joins TRBV5-1 and TRBJ1-6; D may be TRBD1 (5 bases). Germline V gene lookup returns CDR1 SGHRS and CDR2 YFSETQ. Trimming took 4 bases from V and 10 from J, leaving 18 bases between them. The CDR3 covers 15 residues.

This clonotype was counted many times. The chain carries TRBV7-9 and TRBJ2-1, with D possibly being TRBD1 (6 bases). The V gene lost 7 bases and the J gene lost 4 bases, with 17 bases spanning the gap. Germline loops: CDR1 SEHNR, CDR2 FQNEAQ (reference sequence). This CDR3 is 15 amino acids long. CDR3 in DNA: TGTGCCAGCATTTCACCCGGACAGTTATACAATGAGCAGTTCTTC. It is translated as CASISPGQLYNEQFF.